The rows below give T cell receptor beta chains drawn from one sample of a study of Graves' ophthalmopathy and Graves' hyperthyroidism. TCRdb analysed the multiplex PCR reads with MiXCR anew, one entry per CDR3 protein. The sample carries 260,000 or so distinct CDR3 sequences, 45% recorded once. The sample comprised peripheral blood. All receptors come from an adult man with Graves' ophthalmopathy. Each CDR3 is given with its conserved first and last residue. The D gene is left open where the match is weak. Rows may omit the clone size; those that give it use once, few, many or a size class.

j_call d_call clone_size v_call cdr3_nt cdr3_aa
TRBJ2-7 - - TRBV7-9 TGTGCCAGCAGCCTCCGGGGAGGAGATACGCAGTACTTC CASSLRGGDTQYF
TRBJ2-7 - - TRBV20-1 TGCAGTGCTAGACCAGACTCACCTGCACTTGCCGAGCAGTACTTC CSARPDSPALAEQYF
TRBJ2-5 TRBD1 - TRBV5-1 TGCGCCAGCAGCATAGGACAGGGTTTAAAGACCCAGTACTTC CASSIGQGLKTQYF
TRBJ2-5 - few TRBV28 TGTGCCAGCAGTTTCTACAGGAAAGAGACCCAGTACTTC CASSFYRKETQYF
TRBJ2-2 TRBD1 few TRBV7-8 TGTGCCAGCAGCTTAGTGGACAGGGGGCGAACCGGGGAGCTGTTTTTT CASSLVDRGRTGELFF
TRBJ2-7 - - TRBV20-1 TGCAGTGCTAGGACTCCTAGTCTCTACGAGCAGTACTTC CSARTPSLYEQYF
TRBJ2-3 - - TRBV6-5 TGTGCCAGCAGTGAAGCCCAATACAGCACAGATACGCAGTATTTT CASSEAQYSTDTQYF
TRBJ2-5 TRBD1 - TRBV9 TGTGCCAGCAGCGTAGCTCATCATCCCTCAGACGGGGACAGGGAAGAGACCCAGTACTTC CASSVAHHPSDGDREETQYF
TRBJ2-2 - - TRBV10-3 TGTGCCAGCAGGGAACAACGGGTCGGTGACACCGGGGAGCTGTTTTTT CASREQRVGDTGELFF
TRBJ1-6 TRBD1 - TRBV15 TGTGCCACCAGCAGATCAGGGGGCATGGATTCACCCCTCCACTTT CATSRSGGMDSPLHF
TRBJ1-1 - - TRBV19 TGTGCCAGTAGTATGGGCAGCCTGAACACTGAAGCTTTCTTT CASSMGSLNTEAFF
TRBJ2-7 - - TRBV7-9 TGTGCCAGCAGCTCAGAAGCTGAGTACGAGCAGTACTTC CASSSEAEYEQYF
TRBJ1-6 TRBD1 - TRBV14 TGTGCCAGCAATTCACAGGGGTCTGGTTCACCCCTCCACTTT CASNSQGSGSPLHF
TRBJ2-5 - - TRBV7-9 TGTGCCAGCAGTCTCCACCAAGAGACCCAGTACTTC CASSLHQETQYF
TRBJ2-5 - - TRBV5-8 TGCGCCAGCCATCCGACAGCGGAACGGGAGACCCAGTACTTC CASHPTAERETQYF
TRBJ2-5 - few TRBV12-3/TRBV12-4 TGTGCCAGCAGTACCTCCACCGAATGGCACAAAGAGACCCAGTACTTC CASSTSTEWHKETQYF
TRBJ1-2 - many TRBV29-1 TGCAGCGTTGATGGGGCAGGGAACTATGGCTACACCTTC CSVDGAGNYGYTF
TRBJ1-1 TRBD1 many TRBV10-3 TGTGCCATCAGTGACCACACAGGGGGAGCTTTCTTT CAISDHTGGAFF
TRBJ2-7 - - TRBV10-3 TGTGCCATCAGTGGCGGAGGGGCCTCCTACGAGCAGTACTTC CAISGGGASYEQYF
TRBJ1-2 - - TRBV29-1 TGCAGCGTCCCCGGGGGGGCCAGGGCGAAAAATGGCTACACCTTC CSVPGGARAKNGYTF
TRBJ2-5 TRBD2 - TRBV5-1 TGCGCCAGCAGCTATGCGGGGACTAGCGGGGAAGAGACCCAGTACTTC CASSYAGTSGEETQYF
TRBJ1-1 - - TRBV25-1 TGTGCCAGCAGTTTGAGGGGACAACGAGCTTTCTTT CASSLRGQRAFF
TRBJ2-3 - - TRBV2 TGTGCCAGCAGTGAAACCCTTAGGGATACGCAGTATTTT CASSETLRDTQYF
TRBJ1-5 - - TRBV20-1 TGCAGTGCTAGAGGTGACGAGGGTGGCAATCAGCCCCAGCATTTT CSARGDEGGNQPQHF
TRBJ1-3 - - TRBV2 TGTGCCAGCAGTGAAGGGGACACCTCTGGAAACACCATATATTTT CASSEGDTSGNTIYF
TRBJ2-1 - - TRBV2 TGTGCCAGCTTCCAGGGAACGTACAATGAGCAGTTCTTC CASFQGTYNEQFF
TRBJ2-7 TRBD1 - TRBV20-1 TGCAGTGCTAGTGACGCCGGGACAGGGGAGTACGAGCAGTACTTC CSASDAGTGEYEQYF
TRBJ2-7 TRBD1 - TRBV29-1 TGCAGCGGCCAACAGGGGTACGAGCAGTACTTC CSGQQGYEQYF
TRBJ2-7 - - TRBV10-3 TGTGCCAGCAGATACAGGTGGGAGCAGTACTTC CASRYRWEQYF
TRBJ2-7 TRBD1 - TRBV7-8 TGTGCCAGCAGCTTGACAGGGGTCGAAGAGCAGTACTTC CASSLTGVEEQYF
TRBJ1-2 TRBD1 - TRBV9 TGTGCCAGCAGCGCATCCGGGACAGGGATTGGCTACACCTTC CASSASGTGIGYTF
TRBJ1-1 - few TRBV29-1 TGCAGCGCCTCTGGCGGGATGAACACTGAAGCTTTCTTT CSASGGMNTEAFF